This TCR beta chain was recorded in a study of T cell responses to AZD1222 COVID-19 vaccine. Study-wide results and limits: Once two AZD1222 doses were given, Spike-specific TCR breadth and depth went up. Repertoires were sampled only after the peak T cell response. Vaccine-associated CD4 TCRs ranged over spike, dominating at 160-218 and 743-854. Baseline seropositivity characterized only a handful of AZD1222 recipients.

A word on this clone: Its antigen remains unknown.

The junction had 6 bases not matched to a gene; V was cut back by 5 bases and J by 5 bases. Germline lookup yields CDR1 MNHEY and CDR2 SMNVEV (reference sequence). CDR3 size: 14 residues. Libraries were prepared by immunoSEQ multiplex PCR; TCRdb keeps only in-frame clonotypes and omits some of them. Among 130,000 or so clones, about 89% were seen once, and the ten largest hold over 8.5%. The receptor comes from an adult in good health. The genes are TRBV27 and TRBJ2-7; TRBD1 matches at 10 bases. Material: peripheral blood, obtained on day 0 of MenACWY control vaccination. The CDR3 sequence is CASSHRDRGNEQYF. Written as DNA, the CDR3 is TGTGCCAGCAGTCACCGGGACAGGGGCAACGAGCAGTACTTC.